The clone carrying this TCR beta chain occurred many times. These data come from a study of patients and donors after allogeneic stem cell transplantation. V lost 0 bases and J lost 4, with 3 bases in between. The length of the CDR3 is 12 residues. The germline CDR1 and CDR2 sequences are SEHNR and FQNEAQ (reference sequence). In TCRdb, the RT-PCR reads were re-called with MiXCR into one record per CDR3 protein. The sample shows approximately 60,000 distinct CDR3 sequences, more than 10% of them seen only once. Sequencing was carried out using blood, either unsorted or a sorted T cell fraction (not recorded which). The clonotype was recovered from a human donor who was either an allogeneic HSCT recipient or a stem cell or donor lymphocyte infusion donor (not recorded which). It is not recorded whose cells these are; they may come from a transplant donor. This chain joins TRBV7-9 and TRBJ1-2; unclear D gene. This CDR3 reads CASSLAFYGYTF. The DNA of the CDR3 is TGTGCCAGCAGCTTAGCGTTCTATGGCTACACCTTC.